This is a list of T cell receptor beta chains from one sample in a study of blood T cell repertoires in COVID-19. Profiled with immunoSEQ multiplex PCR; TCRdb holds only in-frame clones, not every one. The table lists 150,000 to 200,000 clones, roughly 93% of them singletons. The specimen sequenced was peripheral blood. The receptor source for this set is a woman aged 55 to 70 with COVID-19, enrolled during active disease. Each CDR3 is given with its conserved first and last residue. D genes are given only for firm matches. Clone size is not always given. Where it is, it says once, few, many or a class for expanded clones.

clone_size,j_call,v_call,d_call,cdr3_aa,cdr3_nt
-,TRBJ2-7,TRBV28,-,CASSFRGRVRYEQYF,TGTGCCAGCAGTTTTAGAGGCAGGGTAAGATACGAGCAGTACTTC
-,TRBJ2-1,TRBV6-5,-,CASSTPLLTGNEQFF,TGTGCCAGCAGTACCCCCCTCCTAACGGGCAATGAGCAGTTCTTC
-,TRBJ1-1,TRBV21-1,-,CASSNREGRTNTEAFF,TGTGCCAGCAGCAACAGGGAAGGGAGGACGAACACTGAAGCTTTCTTT
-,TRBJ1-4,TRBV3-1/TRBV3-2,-,CASSSSSMVGGNEKLFF,TGTGCCAGCAGCTCTTCCTCGATGGTTGGAGGAAATGAAAAACTGTTTTTT
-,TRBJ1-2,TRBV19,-,CASSRAGGQDYGYTF,TGTGCCAGTAGTCGGGCTGGGGGCCAGGACTATGGCTACACCTTC
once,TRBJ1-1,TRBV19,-,CASSIDDSRTSTEAFF,TGTGCCAGTAGTATAGATGACTCACGAACTAGCACTGAAGCTTTCTTT
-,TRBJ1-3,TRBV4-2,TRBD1,CASSHWETGGYSGNTIYF,TGTGCCAGCAGCCATTGGGAGACAGGGGGATACTCTGGAAACACCATATATTTT
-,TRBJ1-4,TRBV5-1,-,CASSLDRTNEKLFF,TGCGCCAGCAGCTTGGACAGAACTAATGAAAAACTGTTTTTT
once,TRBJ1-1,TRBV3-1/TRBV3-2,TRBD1,CASRTGVGAEAFF,TGTGCCAGCAGAACAGGGGTTGGGGCTGAAGCTTTCTTT
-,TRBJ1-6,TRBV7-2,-,CASSPPRGSYNSPLHF,TGTGCCAGCAGCCCGCCTCGAGGTTCCTATAATTCACCCCTCCACTTT
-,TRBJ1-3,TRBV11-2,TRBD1,CASSRGTGLRNTIYF,TGTGCCAGCAGCAGGGGGACAGGGCTCCGAAACACCATATATTTT
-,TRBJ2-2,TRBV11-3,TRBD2,CASSLGLAGDTGELFF,TGTGCCAGCAGCTTAGGACTAGCGGGGGACACCGGGGAGCTGTTTTTT
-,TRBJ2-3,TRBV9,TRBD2,CASSVEGTSGTDTQYF,TGTGCCAGCAGCGTAGAGGGGACTAGCGGCACAGATACGCAGTATTTT
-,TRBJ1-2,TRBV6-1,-,CASSDQRGTGYTF,TGTGCCAGCAGTGATCAGAGGGGGACTGGCTACACCTTC
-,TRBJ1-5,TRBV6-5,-,CASSYSEASNQPQHF,TGTGCCAGCAGTTACTCAGAGGCAAGCAATCAGCCCCAGCATTTT
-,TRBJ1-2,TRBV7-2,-,CASSEWGRGSGNYGYTF,TGTGCCAGCAGCGAGTGGGGGAGGGGATCGGGCAACTATGGCTACACCTTC
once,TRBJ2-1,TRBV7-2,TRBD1,CASSFTRTGYNEQFF,TGTGCCAGCAGCTTCACTAGGACAGGGTACAATGAGCAGTTCTTC
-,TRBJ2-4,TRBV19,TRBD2,CASTPGTSGAIQYF,TGTGCCAGTACCCCCGGGACTAGCGGGGCTATTCAGTACTTC
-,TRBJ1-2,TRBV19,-,CASSRTGPNYGYTF,TGTGCCAGTAGTAGAACAGGACCTAACTATGGCTACACCTTC
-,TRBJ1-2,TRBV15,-,CATSRDQGTYGYTF,TGTGCCACCAGCAGAGATCAGGGGACCTATGGCTACACCTTC
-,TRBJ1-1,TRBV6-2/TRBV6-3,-,CASSYPGAEAFF,TGTGCCAGCAGTTACCCGGGGGCTGAAGCTTTCTTT
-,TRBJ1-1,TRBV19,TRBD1,CASRPGQGSEAFF,TGTGCCAGTAGACCGGGACAGGGATCTGAAGCTTTCTTT
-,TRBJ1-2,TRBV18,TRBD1,CASSPRTGDHSGGYTF,TGTGCCAGCTCACCACGAACAGGGGACCATTCCGGGGGCTACACCTTC
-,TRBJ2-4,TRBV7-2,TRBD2,CASSFTSGGLAKNIQYF,TGTGCCAGCAGCTTTACTAGCGGGGGTCTAGCCAAAAACATTCAGTACTTC
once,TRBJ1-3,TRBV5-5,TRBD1,CASSLMTGDSGNTIYF,TGTGCCAGCAGTTTAATGACAGGGGACTCTGGAAACACCATATATTTT
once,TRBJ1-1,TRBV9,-,CASSIQGTNTEAFF,TGTGCCAGCAGCATACAGGGCACTAACACTGAAGCTTTCTTT
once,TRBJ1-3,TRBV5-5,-,CASSLGTVSGNTIYF,TGTGCCAGCAGCTTGGGAACAGTCTCTGGAAACACCATATATTTT
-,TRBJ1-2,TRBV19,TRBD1,CASTSLETGGGYGYTF,TGTGCCAGTACCTCCCTGGAGACAGGGGGCGGCTATGGCTACACCTTC
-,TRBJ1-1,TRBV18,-,CASSPRGTFRNTEAFF,TGTGCCAGCTCACCACGAGGGACATTTCGGAACACTGAAGCTTTCTTT
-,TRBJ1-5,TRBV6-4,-,CASSGESNQPQHF,TGTGCCAGCAGTGGCGAGAGCAATCAGCCCCAGCATTTT
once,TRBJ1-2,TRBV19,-,CAAPTGANYGYTF,TGTGCCGCCCCAACGGGAGCTAACTATGGCTACACCTTC
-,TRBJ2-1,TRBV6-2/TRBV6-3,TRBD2,CASSPSGGPIGGQFF,TGTGCCAGCAGTCCAAGCGGGGGCCCCATCGGGGGGCAGTTCTTC
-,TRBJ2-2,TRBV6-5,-,CASRAAGTGELFF,TGTGCCAGCAGAGCGGCGGGCACCGGGGAGCTGTTTTTT
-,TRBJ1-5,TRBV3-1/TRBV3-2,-,CASSQDPRDSDNQPQHF,TGTGCCAGCAGCCAAGATCCGAGGGATTCAGACAATCAGCCCCAGCATTTT
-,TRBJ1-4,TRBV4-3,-,CASSQVAGLPNEKLFF,TGCGCCAGCAGCCAAGTAGCTGGCTTACCTAATGAAAAACTGTTTTTT
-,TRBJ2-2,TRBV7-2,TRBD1,CASSRDRAGELFF,TGTGCCAGCAGCCGGGACAGGGCCGGGGAGCTGTTTTTT
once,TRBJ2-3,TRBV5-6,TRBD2,CASTHVRGGRADTQYF,TGTGCCAGCACCCATGTACGCGGGGGGAGGGCAGATACGCAGTATTTT
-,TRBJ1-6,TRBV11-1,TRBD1,CASSPGGWYNSPLHF,TGTGCCAGCAGCCCAGGGGGCTGGTATAATTCACCCCTCCACTTT
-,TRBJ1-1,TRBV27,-,CASSLRVRGEAFF,TGTGCCAGCAGTTTACGCGTACGGGGTGAAGCTTTCTTT
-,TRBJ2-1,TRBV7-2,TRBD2,CASSLGAGTYNEQFF,TGTGCCAGCAGCTTAGGAGCGGGGACCTACAATGAGCAGTTCTTC
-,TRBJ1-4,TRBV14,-,CASSYDLGEKLFF,TGTGCCAGCAGCTACGACTTGGGTGAAAAACTGTTTTTT
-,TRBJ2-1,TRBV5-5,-,CASSLVAGNNEQFF,TGTGCCAGCAGCTTGGTGGCAGGGAACAATGAGCAGTTCTTC
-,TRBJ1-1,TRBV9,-,CASSVRGRSDTEAFF,TGTGCCAGCAGCGTAAGGGGAAGATCGGACACTGAAGCTTTCTTT
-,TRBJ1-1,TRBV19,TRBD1,CASSTDRRTEAFF,TGTGCCAGTAGTACGGACAGGAGGACTGAAGCTTTCTTT
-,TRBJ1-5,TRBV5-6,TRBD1,CASSLTGAYQPQHF,TGTGCCAGCAGCCTGACAGGGGCATATCAGCCCCAGCATTTT
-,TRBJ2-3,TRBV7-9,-,CASSQTRGTSTDTQYF,TGTGCCAGCAGCCAGACGCGGGGAACTAGCACAGATACGCAGTATTTT
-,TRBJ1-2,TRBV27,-,CASSPGPGAAGYTF,TGTGCCAGCAGTCCCGGCCCAGGGGCGGCGGGCTACACCTTC
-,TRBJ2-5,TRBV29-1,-,CSVEDQREWSQETQYF,TGCAGCGTTGAAGATCAGAGGGAGTGGAGCCAAGAGACCCAGTACTTC
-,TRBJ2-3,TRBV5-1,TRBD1,CASSLETGYTQYF,TGCGCCAGCAGCTTGGAGACAGGGTATACGCAGTATTTT
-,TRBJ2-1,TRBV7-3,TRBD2,CASSLKLAGAGNEQFF,TGTGCCAGCAGCTTAAAACTAGCGGGGGCGGGAAATGAGCAGTTCTTC
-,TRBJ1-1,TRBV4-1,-,CASSPPGRGTEAFF,TGCGCCAGCAGCCCCCCCGGAAGGGGGACTGAAGCTTTCTTT